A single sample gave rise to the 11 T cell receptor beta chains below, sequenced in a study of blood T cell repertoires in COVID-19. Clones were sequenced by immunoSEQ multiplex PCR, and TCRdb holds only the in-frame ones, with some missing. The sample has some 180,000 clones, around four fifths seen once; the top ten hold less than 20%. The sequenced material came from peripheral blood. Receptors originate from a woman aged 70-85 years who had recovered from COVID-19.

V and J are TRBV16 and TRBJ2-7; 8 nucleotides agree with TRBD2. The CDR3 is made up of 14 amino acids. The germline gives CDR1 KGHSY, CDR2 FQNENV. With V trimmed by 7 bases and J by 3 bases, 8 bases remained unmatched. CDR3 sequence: CASTSGGGNYEQYF. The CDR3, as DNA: TGTGCCAGCACCTCCGGGGGGGGCAACTACGAGCAGTACTTC.

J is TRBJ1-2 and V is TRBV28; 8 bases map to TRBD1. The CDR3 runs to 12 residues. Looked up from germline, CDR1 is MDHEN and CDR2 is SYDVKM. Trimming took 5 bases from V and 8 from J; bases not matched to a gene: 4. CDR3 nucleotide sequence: TGTGCCAGCAGTCCGCAGGGGGCCGGCTACACCTTC. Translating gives CASSPQGAGYTF.

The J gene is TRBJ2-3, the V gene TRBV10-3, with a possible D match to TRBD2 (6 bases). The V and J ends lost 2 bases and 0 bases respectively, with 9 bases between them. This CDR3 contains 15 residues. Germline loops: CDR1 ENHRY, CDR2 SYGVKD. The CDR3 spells CAISEGSGSTDTQYF. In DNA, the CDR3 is TGTGCCATCAGTGAGGGTAGCGGTAGCACAGATACGCAGTATTTT.

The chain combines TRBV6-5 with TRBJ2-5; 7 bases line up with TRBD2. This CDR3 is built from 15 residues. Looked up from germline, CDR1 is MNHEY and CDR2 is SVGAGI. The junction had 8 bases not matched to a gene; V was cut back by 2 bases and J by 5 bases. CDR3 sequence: CASSYAGARGETQYF. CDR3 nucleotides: TGTGCCAGCAGTTACGCGGGAGCCCGGGGGGAGACCCAGTACTTC.

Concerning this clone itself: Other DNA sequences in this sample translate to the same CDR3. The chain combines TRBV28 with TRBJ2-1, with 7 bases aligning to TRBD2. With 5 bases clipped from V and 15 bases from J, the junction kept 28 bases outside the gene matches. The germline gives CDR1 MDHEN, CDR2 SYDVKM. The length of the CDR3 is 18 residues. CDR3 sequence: CASSPPGGWASGHGGLFF. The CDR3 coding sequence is TGTGCCAGCAGTCCCCCGGGGGGTTGGGCTAGCGGCCATGGTGGCCTGTTCTTC.

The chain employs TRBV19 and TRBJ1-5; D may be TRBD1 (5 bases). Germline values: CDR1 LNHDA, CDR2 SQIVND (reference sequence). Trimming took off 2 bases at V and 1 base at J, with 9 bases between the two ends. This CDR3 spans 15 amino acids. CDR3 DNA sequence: TGTGCCAGTAGTATAATCCAGGGAAGCAATCAGCCCCAGCATTTT. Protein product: CASSIIQGSNQPQHF.

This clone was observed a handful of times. The chain's CDR3 is CASQRSGTGSYEQYF. The CDR3 nucleotides read TGCGCCAGCCAACGCAGCGGGACTGGTTCCTACGAGCAGTACTTC. The V and J genes are TRBV10-2 and TRBJ2-7, with TRBD2 identical over 7 bases. The CDR3 has 15 residues. Germline-derived CDR1 and CDR2 are WSHSY and SAAADI. V lost 8 bases and J lost 1; bases outside the gene matches: 11.

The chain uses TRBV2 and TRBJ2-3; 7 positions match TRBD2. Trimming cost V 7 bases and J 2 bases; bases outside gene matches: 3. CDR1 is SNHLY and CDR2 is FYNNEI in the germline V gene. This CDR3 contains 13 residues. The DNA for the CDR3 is TGTGCCAGCATGCGGGGGAACACAGATACGCAGTATTTT. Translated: CASMRGNTDTQYF.

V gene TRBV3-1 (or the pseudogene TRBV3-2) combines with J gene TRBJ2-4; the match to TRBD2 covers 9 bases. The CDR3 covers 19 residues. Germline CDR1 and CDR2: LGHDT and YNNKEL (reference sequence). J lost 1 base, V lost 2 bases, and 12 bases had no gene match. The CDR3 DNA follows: TGTGCCAGCAGCCAAAGGGCTGCGGCTAGCGGGATGGCCAAAAACATTCAGTACTTC. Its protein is CASSQRAAASGMAKNIQYF.

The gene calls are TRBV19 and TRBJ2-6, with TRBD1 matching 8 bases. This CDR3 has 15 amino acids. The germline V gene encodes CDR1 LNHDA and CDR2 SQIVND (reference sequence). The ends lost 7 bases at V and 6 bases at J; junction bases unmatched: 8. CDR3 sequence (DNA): TGTGCCAGTACCAGTCAGGGGGCGGTGGCCAACGTCCTGACTTTC. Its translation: CASTSQGAVANVLTF.

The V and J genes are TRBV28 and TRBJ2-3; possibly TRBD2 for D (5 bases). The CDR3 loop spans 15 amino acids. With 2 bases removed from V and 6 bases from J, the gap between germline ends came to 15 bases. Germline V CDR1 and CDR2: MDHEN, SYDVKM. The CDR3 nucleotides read TGTGCCAGCAGTTTAGTGCCGAACCCGGGGGATACGCAGTATTTT. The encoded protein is CASSLVPNPGDTQYF. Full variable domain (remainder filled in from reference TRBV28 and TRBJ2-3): DVKVTQSSRYLVKRTGEKVFLECVQDMDHENMFWYRQDPGLGLRLIYFSYDVKMKEKGDIPEGYSVSREKKERFSLILESASTNQTSMYLCASSLVPNPGDTQYFGPGTRLTVL.